This is a list of T cell receptor beta chains from one sample in a study of CD8+ T cells in alopecia areata. Sequencing was performed with immunoSEQ multiplex PCR; in TCRdb, only in-frame clones are kept and a portion is missing. The sample shows some 80,000 clones, about 71% of them seen only once. The sample was CD8+ T cells sorted from blood, taken at week 24, from a patient treated with tofacitinib. These TCRs come from a human donor with alopecia areata. Both conserved end residues are part of each CDR3. Rows give clone size only sometimes, using once, few, many, or a class for an expanded clone.

V gene	J gene	clone size	CDR3 protein
TRBV7-8	TRBJ1-1	once	CASSYGQAEAFF
TRBV5-6	TRBJ1-5	-	CASSLGQGSNQPQHF
TRBV7-9	TRBJ2-1	once	CASSLVVYNEQFF
TRBV4-3	-	-	CASSQGARGPLSYEQYF
TRBV28	TRBJ1-5	few	CASSLGHPSDSNQPQHF
TRBV29-1	TRBJ2-7	-	CSVWDSTSYEQYF
TRBV5-1	TRBJ2-1	-	CASSLWAGVFYNEQFF
TRBV6-5	TRBJ2-5	-	CASSYVQGKETLYF
TRBV19	TRBJ1-1	-	CASSIGNTEAFF
TRBV4-3	TRBJ2-2	many	CASSQDSLGHTGELFF
TRBV7-6	TRBJ2-3	-	CASSLSGNPDTQYF
TRBV6-5	TRBJ1-1	-	CASRVNRGTEAFF
TRBV19	TRBJ2-1	-	CATHPAGLSYNEQFF
TRBV4-1	TRBJ2-2	once	CASSQERTANTGELFF
TRBV7-6	TRBJ1-1	-	CASSLAGHTEAFF
TRBV10-3	TRBJ2-1	-	CAISESQGPYNEQFF
TRBV7-9	TRBJ1-4	-	CASRHQGAPEKLFF
TRBV29-1	TRBJ2-1	-	CSVGVRGRSGASGGYNEQFF
TRBV27	TRBJ2-1	-	CASIRLAGVWDEQFF
TRBV27	TRBJ1-5	-	CASSPGQNNQPQHF
TRBV7-6	TRBJ2-5	-	CASSLGGGAMWETQYF
TRBV23-1	TRBJ1-5	-	CASTNIRGQGQPQHF
TRBV7-9	TRBJ2-3	few	CASKPLAQLTDTQYF
TRBV29-1	TRBJ2-7	-	CSVVGTSSYEQYF
TRBV7-2	TRBJ2-1	few	CASSFGWNEQFF
TRBV29-1	TRBJ2-7	-	CSVRLAVIPYEQYF
TRBV5-1	TRBJ2-6	-	CASSSSSGASSGANVLTF
TRBV14	TRBJ2-1	-	CASSYRDRAYNEQFF
TRBV7-2	TRBJ1-4	-	CASSLEGEATNEKLFF
TRBV4-1	TRBJ2-5	-	CASSQSRGQETQYF
TRBV5-1	TRBJ2-7	-	CASSLETAYEQYF
TRBV4-1	TRBJ1-2	-	CASSLRDGPNYGYTF
TRBV7-2	TRBJ2-1	-	CASSLSPRGSSYNEQFF
TRBV2	TRBJ2-3	few	CASRETSAASTDTQYF
TRBV6-5	TRBJ2-7	-	CASSYLRGSIDEQYF
TRBV13	TRBJ2-3	once	CASSLGFGTPTIDTQYF
TRBV2	TRBJ2-7	-	CASSEGGGTATYEQYF
TRBV5-1	TRBJ2-2	-	CASSLSSPTRLGRGELFF
TRBV7-2	TRBJ2-7	-	CASSLAAREGYEQYF